These 25 T cell receptor beta chains were sequenced from one sample in a study of blood T cells in healthy people across ages. A second PCR of about 7 to 12 cycles used a sample-barcoded 5' primer and a J-beta primer mix. Each CDR3 protein gets one entry after TCRdb re-called the 5' RACE reads with MiXCR. The data show about a million distinct CDR3 sequences, about 53% seen once. The sample comprised blood. The receptor source for this set is a woman aged 55-70 years in good health.

V is TRBV27 and J is TRBJ2-3, with 9 bases fitting TRBD2. The CDR3 loop spans 15 amino acids. CDR1 and CDR2 (germline): MNHEY, SMNVEV (reference sequence). J was trimmed by 3 bases and V by 5 bases; bases with no gene match: 6. CDR3 in amino acids: CASSRLSGGTDTQYF. The CDR3, as DNA: TGTGCCAGCAGTCGTCTTAGCGGGGGTACAGATACGCAGTATTTT.

The chain links TRBV11-2 to TRBJ2-7; D may correspond to TRBD1 or TRBD2 (5 bases each). CDR1 is SGHAT, CDR2 FQNNGV, per germline. The CDR3 length is 16 residues. Deletions cut 3 bases from V and 0 bases from J, with 15 bases between. The CDR3 DNA follows: TGTGCCAGCAGCTTTGGGACCGGGATAAACTCCTACGAGCAGTACTTC. Translation gives CASSFGTGINSYEQYF.

The chain joins TRBV12-3 or TRBV12-4 to TRBJ2-3; D not certain. This CDR3 contains 14 residues. Trimming stripped 5 bases from V and 4 bases from J, with 13 bases between. The CDR3 DNA sequence: TGTGCCAGCAGTCCTCAGTCGCCCCCAGATACGCAGTATTTT. Residues: CASSPQSPPDTQYF.

The chain links TRBV9 to TRBJ2-7; no firm D call. CDR1 is SGDLS, CDR2 YYNGEE, per germline. CDR3 length equals 13 residues. V lost 3 bases and J 6 bases, leaving 13 bases between the germline ends. The CDR3 loop reads CASSGYPNGEQYF. The CDR3 nucleotides are TGTGCCAGCAGCGGGTATCCTAACGGCGAGCAGTACTTC.

This clonotype turned up a few times. The V call is TRBV10-3, the J call TRBJ2-7; possibly TRBD1 for D (6 bases). The CDR3 is made up of 14 amino acids. From germline, CDR1 is ENHRY and CDR2 SYGVKD. V was pared by 6 bases and J by 2 bases, with 14 bases between. The chain's CDR3 is CAISPGAQTYEQYF. The CDR3 DNA reads TGTGCCATCAGCCCAGGGGCCCAGACCTACGAGCAGTACTTC.

The V call is TRBV2, the J call TRBJ2-1; D ambiguous. Germline CDR1 is SNHLY and CDR2 is FYNNEI. V lost 8 bases, J lost 0 bases, and 14 bases lay in between. CDR3 size: 15 residues. CDR3 sequence: CASGIGPSSYNEQFF. The CDR3 nucleotides are TGTGCCAGCGGTATAGGTCCGAGCTCCTACAATGAGCAGTTCTTC.

This chain links TRBV14 with TRBJ2-3; TRBD2 agrees at 12 bases. CDR3 length: 20 amino acids. CDR1 is SGHDN and CDR2 is FVKESK in the germline V gene. V shed 0 bases, J shed 2 bases, and the junction held 12 bases outside the gene matches. Here the CDR3 reads CASSQDLFPTSGRNTDTQYF. DNA for the CDR3: TGTGCCAGCAGCCAAGATCTTTTTCCGACTAGCGGGAGAAACACAGATACGCAGTATTTT.

V usage is TRBV29-1 and J usage is TRBJ2-3, with 11 bases that match TRBD2. The CDR3 spans 12 residues. Germline V gene lookup returns CDR1 SQVTM and CDR2 ANQGSEA. V gave up 5 bases and J gave up 8 bases; unmatched junction bases: 3. CDR3 in DNA: TGCAGCGTTCTAGCGGGAGGAGTTACGCAGTATTTT. Residues: CSVLAGGVTQYF.

This rearrangement joins TRBV6-4 to TRBJ2-3; D call uncertain. Between the trimmed V and J ends, which lost 6 bases and 1 base, there was a span of 11 bases. The CDR3 spans 14 residues. Germline-derived CDR1 and CDR2 are MRHNA and SNTAGT. The CDR3 region has the DNA TGTGCCAGCAGGGAAGGGCTCGGCACAGATACGCAGTATTTT. It specifies CASREGLGTDTQYF.

The V call is TRBV7-8, the J call TRBJ1-6; D is undetermined. The CDR3 is 17 amino acids. CDR1 and CDR2 from the germline V gene are SGHVS and FQNEAQ. Trimming removed 5 bases from V and 2 bases from J, with 16 bases in between. The CDR3 DNA reads TGTGCCAGCAGCCCACTTATCTCCACGGCCTATAATTCACCCCTCCACTTT. It translates to CASSPLISTAYNSPLHF.

This clonotype came up a few times. The CDR3 DNA reads TGTGCCAGCAGTCCGACGGGACAGGGATATTTCGGCTACACCTTC. Translation: CASSPTGQGYFGYTF. This sequence joins TRBV27 and TRBJ1-2, with 9 positions matching TRBD1. V lost 5 bases, J lost 8 bases, and 12 bases stayed unmatched. Germline CDR1 reads MNHEY; CDR2 reads SMNVEV (reference sequence). This CDR3 region has 15 residues.

This clonotype has more than one count but fewer than ten. The junction does not match germline at one end; this may be a read error. The chain couples TRBV7-7 to TRBJ2-3; 7 nucleotides line up with TRBD2. CDR1 is SSHAT and CDR2 is FNYEAQ in the germline V gene (reference sequence). CDR3 length equals 15 residues. Here the CDR3 reads CASSSGAGSTDTQYF. The CDR3 bases are TGTGCCAGCAGCAGCGGGGCAGGGAGCACGGATACGCAGTATTTT. Combining the CDR3 with reference TRBV7-7 and TRBJ2-3 gives the whole variable domain GAGVSQSPRYKVTKRGQDVTLRCDPISSHATLYWYQQALGQGPEFLTYFNYEAQPDKSGLPSDRFSAERPEGSISTLTIQRTEQRDSAMYRCASSSGAGSTDTQYFGPGTRLTVL.

The gene calls are TRBV7-3 and TRBJ2-7; D uncertain. The CDR3 has 13 residues. CDR1 SGHTA and CDR2 FQGTGA come from the germline V gene. With 5 bases removed from V and 3 bases from J, the gap between germline ends came to 11 bases. DNA for the CDR3: TGTGCCAGCAGCGACGACGGGCACTACGAGCAGTACTTC. Residues: CASSDDGHYEQYF.

This clonotype was recorded a few times. The rearrangement links TRBV4-1 to TRBJ2-5; weak D call: TRBD2 (7 bases). The CDR3 spans 16 residues. Trimming stripped 2 bases from V and 2 bases from J, with 15 bases between. In germline, CDR1 is MGHRA, CDR2 YSYEKL. CDR3 DNA: TGCGCCAGCAGCCAAAAGGGGGGAGGGTATCAAGAGACCCAGTACTTC. Its translation is CASSQKGGGYQETQYF.

Written as DNA, the CDR3 is TGTGCCAGCAGCTTAGGCAGCGCCGATGAGCAGTTCTTC. Its translation: CASSLGSADEQFF. This rearrangement joins TRBV7-6 to TRBJ2-1; no definite D call. The CDR3 runs to 13 residues. V was cut by 1 base and J by 8 bases, with 9 bases left in between. Germline V CDR1 and CDR2: SGHVS, FNYEAQ.

In its sample, this clonotype was seen a few times. This chain links TRBV12-3 or TRBV12-4 with TRBJ1-2; 10 bases fit TRBD1. CDR3 length: 14 amino acids. V was clipped by 6 bases and J by 6 bases; unmatched bases: 7. In nucleotides, the CDR3 is TGTGCCAGCAGCTCTGGACAGGGGGACGATGGCTACACCTTC. Translating gives CASSSGQGDDGYTF.

This chain uses TRBV29-1 with TRBJ2-5; D may correspond to TRBD1 or TRBD2 (6 bases each). CDR3 size: 13 residues. From germline, CDR1 is SQVTM and CDR2 ANQGSEA. V shed 2 bases and J shed 3 bases, with 10 bases lying between them. CDR3 region: CSVETRGEETQYF. Written as DNA, the CDR3 is TGCAGCGTTGAAACAAGGGGGGAAGAGACCCAGTACTTC.

The V and J genes are TRBV5-1 and TRBJ2-5; TRBD2 aligns across 7 bases. CDR1 is SGHRS, CDR2 YFSETQ, per germline. CDR3 length: 18 residues. V shed 9 bases, J shed 11 bases, and the junction held 31 bases outside the gene matches. CDR3 region: CATSGGLPLTPRYDEQYF. The CDR3 DNA reads TGCGCCACATCGGGGGGACTCCCCCTAACCCCACGATACGATGAGCAGTACTTC.

The rearrangement joins TRBV28 to TRBJ2-3; 7 bases map to TRBD1. V dropped 4 bases and J dropped 0; count of bases not matched to a gene: 4. The germline V gene encodes CDR1 MDHEN and CDR2 SYDVKM. This CDR3 is built from 15 residues. CDR3 residues: CASSYGQESTDTQYF. The CDR3 DNA sequence: TGTGCCAGCAGTTACGGACAGGAGAGCACAGATACGCAGTATTTT.

The chain couples TRBV3-1 to TRBJ1-2; the match to TRBD1 covers 9 bases. CDR1 is LGHDT and CDR2 is YNNKEL in the germline V gene (reference sequence). This CDR3 comprises 15 residues. The J segment lost 4 bases and the V segment lost 4 bases, leaving 7 bases of the junction unmatched. The CDR3 loop is CASSLRTGDGYGYTF. As DNA, the CDR3 is TGTGCCAGCAGCCTCCGGACAGGGGATGGCTATGGCTACACCTTC.

The V call is TRBV29-1, the J call TRBJ2-5; D unclear. The J call may be mistaken, given a closer DNA end match to TRBJ2-7. CDR3 length: 12 residues. Germline lookup yields CDR1 SQVTM and CDR2 ANQGSEA. DNA for the CDR3: TGCAGCGTTGAAGAGGGGAACTACGAGCAGTACTTC. Amino acid sequence: CSVEEGNYEQYF.

The rearrangement links TRBV28 to TRBJ2-7; D not resolved. CDR1 MDHEN and CDR2 SYDVKM come from the germline V gene. CDR3 length: 16 residues. V was pared by 2 bases and J by 3 bases, with 17 bases between. The DNA of the CDR3 is TGTGCCAGCAGTTTAAGGGCTTCCTCCTTGTTCTACGAGCAGTACTTC. This encodes CASSLRASSLFYEQYF.

The chain links TRBV20-1 to TRBJ2-4; a possible D gene is TRBD2 (5 bases). Germline CDR1 is DFQATT and CDR2 is SNEGSKA (reference sequence). V shed 5 bases and J shed 3 bases, with 26 bases lying between them. This CDR3 is built from 18 residues. The CDR3 sequence: CSAGPGWAGLTNKNIQYF. The CDR3 DNA is TGCAGTGCTGGCCCCGGGTGGGCGGGTCTCACGAACAAAAACATTCAGTACTTC.

The gene calls are TRBV30 and TRBJ2-7; tentative D call: TRBD2 (6 bases). The CDR3 spans 13 residues. Germline CDR1 is GTSNPN and CDR2 is SVGIG (reference sequence). V was cut by 3 bases and J by 0 bases, with 9 bases left in between. The CDR3 loop reads CAWRQGGSYEQYF. The DNA for the CDR3 is TGTGCCTGGAGGCAGGGAGGCTCCTACGAGCAGTACTTC. Using reference TRBV30 and TRBJ2-7 for the parts outside the CDR3, the full variable domain is SQTIHQWPATLVQPVGSPLSLECTVEGTSNPNLYWYRQAAGRGLQLLFYSVGIGQISSEVPQNLSASRPQDRQFILSSKKLLLSDSGFYLCAWRQGGSYEQYFGPGTRLTVT.

This rearrangement joins TRBV10-3 to TRBJ2-3; TRBD2 is a possible D gene (6 bases). V was clipped by 2 bases and J by 1 base, with 13 bases between them. CDR1 is ENHRY, CDR2 SYGVKD, per germline. The CDR3 contains 16 residues. In nucleotides, the CDR3 is TGTGCCATCAGTGAGAGGTCGCGGGAACGCACAGATACGCAGTATTTT. Translated, it gives CAISERSRERTDTQYF.